Below, 27 T cell receptor beta chains from the same sample are listed, as sequenced in a study of pediatric ulcerative colitis. Profiling relied on immunoSEQ multiplex PCR, and the TCRdb table lists in-frame clones only, not all of them. The sample has 40,000 to 60,000 clones, roughly 79% seen once. The rectum was sampled with one to two pinch biopsies at colonoscopy. Sequencing input: gut tissue. The source is a girl aged 5 to 17 with moderate ulcerative colitis.

The chain has TRBV6-4 and TRBJ1-2; tentative D call: TRBD1 (5 bases). Germline V lookup: CDR1 MRHNA, CDR2 SNTAGT. V lost 5 bases and J 8 bases, leaving 12 bases between the germline ends. This CDR3 has 12 residues. The CDR3 loop is CASSRMGEGYTF. The CDR3 DNA reads as TGTGCCAGCAGTAGGATGGGGGAAGGCTACACCTTC.

The chain is built from TRBV27 and TRBJ2-1, with D perhaps TRBD1 (5 bases). Germline assignment: CDR1 MNHEY and CDR2 SMNVEV (reference sequence). Trimming removed 4 bases from V and 1 base from J, with 8 bases in between. This CDR3 region has 14 residues. Written as DNA, the CDR3 is TGTGCCAGCAGTTCAGGGCAATCCTACAATGAGCAGTTCTTC. Amino acids: CASSSGQSYNEQFF.

The rearrangement links TRBV6-5 to TRBJ2-1, with no clear D. The CDR3 has 13 amino acids. Trimming cost V 9 bases and J 2 bases, with 11 bases left between them. Germline lookup yields CDR1 MNHEY and CDR2 SVGAGI. CDR3 nucleotides: TGTGCCAGAGAGCACGAGGCCTACAATGAGCAGTTCTTC. It codes for CAREHEAYNEQFF.

The CDR3 bases are TGTGCCAGTAGTATGGCTAAGACAGGGAAGCAGTACTTC. Translated, it gives CASSMAKTGKQYF. The V gene is TRBV19, the J gene TRBJ2-7; 7 nucleotides match TRBD1. Unmatched junction bases numbered 7, after V lost 3 bases and J lost 8 bases. Germline CDR1 is LNHDA and CDR2 is SQIVND (reference sequence). The CDR3 sequence is 13 residues long.

The chain links TRBV13 to TRBJ1-2, with D uncertain. Trimming cost V 2 bases and J 8 bases, with 12 bases left between them. Germline-derived CDR1 and CDR2 are PRHDT and FYEKMQ (reference sequence). This CDR3 spans 13 amino acids. Written as DNA, the CDR3 is TGTGCCAGCAGCTTATCCACTGATTTGGGCTACACCTTC. This encodes CASSLSTDLGYTF.

This chain connects TRBV5-4 to TRBJ2-1, with TRBD1 as a possible D gene (5 bases). Germline CDR1 and CDR2: SGHNT and YYREEE (reference sequence). Trimming removed 2 bases from V and 5 bases from J, with 17 bases in between. This CDR3 region has 16 residues. In DNA, the CDR3 is TGTGCCAGCAGCTTTCGGTTAAGGGGCGATCACAATGAGCAGTTCTTC. It encodes CASSFRLRGDHNEQFF.

This chain uses TRBV15 with TRBJ2-4, with a tentative D call TRBD2 (6 bases). The CDR3 has 16 residues. Germline loops: CDR1 LNHNV, CDR2 YYDKDF (reference sequence). V dropped 4 bases and J dropped 1 base, with 14 bases sitting between them. The CDR3 spells CATSIGPAGAKNIQYF. CDR3 coding DNA: TGTGCCACCAGCATAGGACCCGCGGGGGCCAAAAACATTCAGTACTTC.

The V and J genes are TRBV29-1 and TRBJ2-1; TRBD1 matches at 10 bases. Germline assignment: CDR1 SQVTM and CDR2 ANQGSEA. V gave up 7 bases and J gave up 6 bases; unmatched junction bases: 12. This CDR3 spans 15 amino acids. The CDR3 bases are TGCAGCGGTTCCCGTCAAGGACAGGGGGTCAATGAGCAGTTCTTC. It translates to CSGSRQGQGVNEQFF.

The rearrangement uses TRBV4-1 and TRBJ2-1; 14 positions match TRBD2. The CDR3 runs to 16 residues. The germline V gene has CDR1 MGHRA and CDR2 YSYEKL. J gave up 3 bases and V 5 bases, and 3 bases lay outside the gene matches. The CDR3 region has the DNA TGCGCCAGCAGCATGGGACTAGCGGGGGTCTACAATGAGCAGTTCTTC. Amino acid sequence: CASSMGLAGVYNEQFF.

The J gene is TRBJ2-7, the V gene TRBV12-5, with 7 bases fitting TRBD1. This CDR3 is built from 13 residues. CDR1 is LGHNT and CDR2 is FRNRAP in the germline V gene. V dropped 6 bases and J dropped 1; count of bases not matched to a gene: 3. For the CDR3, the DNA is TGTGCTAGTGGCCGGGGACAGTCCTACGAGCAGTACTTC. Translation: CASGRGQSYEQYF. The whole variable domain, remainder taken from reference TRBV12-5 and TRBJ2-7, is DARVTQTPRHKVTEMGQEVTMRCQPILGHNTVFWYRQTMMQGLELLAYFRNRAPLDDSGMPKDRFSAEMPDATLATLKIQPSEPRDSAVYFCASGRGQSYEQYFGPGTRLTVT.

The chain joins TRBV2 to TRBJ2-5; unclear D gene. The CDR3 runs 14 residues. Germline V gene sequence: CDR1 SNHLY, CDR2 FYNNEI. Trimming stripped 3 bases from V and 2 bases from J, with 10 bases between. For the CDR3, the DNA is TGTGCCAGCAGTGATTTGGGCAAACAAGAGACCCAGTACTTC. Its protein product is CASSDLGKQETQYF.

The rearrangement uses TRBV18 and TRBJ2-3, with unresolved D. V gave up 4 bases and J gave up 0 bases, with 8 bases separating them. Germline-derived CDR1 and CDR2 are KGHSH and LQKENI. The CDR3 length is 14 residues. Written as DNA, the CDR3 is TGTGCCAGCTCACTGAATTCTAGCACAGATACGCAGTATTTT. Translation: CASSLNSSTDTQYF.

This chain connects TRBV28 to TRBJ2-1; D is unresolved. Germline V CDR1 and CDR2: MDHEN, SYDVKM. CDR3 length: 15 residues. Trimming shortened V by 4 bases and J by 3 bases, and 13 bases separated the two germline ends. The CDR3 nucleotides are TGTGCCAGCAGTTCGGACGCCCTGAGCTACAATGAGCAGTTCTTC. It translates to CASSSDALSYNEQFF.

The J gene is TRBJ2-7, the V gene TRBV4-2, with a tentative D call TRBD2 (6 bases). This CDR3 comprises 12 residues. Germline values: CDR1 LGHNA, CDR2 YNFKEQ. V was pared by 6 bases and J by 5 bases, with 11 bases between. The CDR3 spells CASRGGGDEQYF. CDR3 coding DNA: TGTGCCAGCAGGGGGGGAGGCGACGAGCAGTACTTC.

This chain uses TRBV7-2 with TRBJ2-5, with 7 bases lining up with TRBD2. The CDR3 totals 14 residues. Losses at the gene ends were 2 bases for V and 2 bases for J; bases not matched to a gene: 2. The germline CDR1 and CDR2 sequences are SGHTA and FQGNSA. The CDR3, as DNA: TGTGCCAGCAGCTTATTGCGGGGGCAAGAGACCCAGTACTTC. The encoded protein is CASSLLRGQETQYF. The complete variable domain, with remaining parts taken from reference TRBV7-2 and TRBJ2-5, reads GAGVSQSPSNKVTEKGKDVELRCDPISGHTALYWYRQSLGQGLEFLIYFQGNSAPDKSGLPSDRFSAERTGGSVSTLTIQRTQQEDSAVYLCASSLLRGQETQYFGPGTRLLVL.

This clone was counted between two and nine times. V gene TRBV7-9 combines with J gene TRBJ1-5, with D uncertain. The germline V gene encodes CDR1 SEHNR and CDR2 FQNEAQ (reference sequence). V was cut by 1 base and J by 7 bases, with 8 bases left in between. The CDR3 length is 13 residues. The CDR3 DNA follows: TGTGCCAGCAGCTTAGGCTTCCAGCAGCCCCAGCATTTT. It specifies CASSLGFQQPQHF.

This chain uses TRBV11-3 with TRBJ2-7, with 9 bases fitting TRBD1. The V segment lost 5 bases and the J segment 5 bases; nucleotides outside the gene matches: 4. In germline, CDR1 is SGHNT, CDR2 YENEEA. The CDR3 runs 13 residues. CDR3 protein: CASSPRTGDEQYF. The DNA of the CDR3 is TGTGCCAGCAGCCCTCGGACAGGGGACGAGCAGTACTTC.

This clone was counted a few times. The gene calls are TRBV14 and TRBJ2-7, with a possible D match to TRBD2 (6 bases). V was shortened by 4 bases and J by 3 bases, with 13 bases between the two germline ends. Germline CDR1 SGHDN, CDR2 FVKESK. The CDR3 runs 14 residues. As DNA, the CDR3 is TGTGCCAGCAGCCGCACGGGGGAAGGCTACGAGCAGTACTTC. Its protein is CASSRTGEGYEQYF.

The chain has TRBV30 and TRBJ1-6; the match to TRBD1 covers 11 bases. CDR1 is GTSNPN, CDR2 SVGIG, per germline (reference sequence). The CDR3 sequence is 13 residues long. The ends lost 7 bases at V and 14 bases at J; junction bases unmatched: 10. CDR3 sequence: CASARDRGTTLHF. For the CDR3, the DNA is TGTGCCTCCGCGCGGGACAGGGGGACAACCCTCCACTTT.

This clone was seen a handful of times. The chain couples TRBV18 to TRBJ2-7; 13 nucleotides line up with TRBD2. Losses at the gene ends were 6 bases for V and 7 bases for J; bases not matched to a gene: 6. This CDR3 has 14 residues. CDR1 and CDR2 from the germline V gene are KGHSH and LQKENI. Written as DNA, the CDR3 is TGTGCCAGCTCGCCGGGACTAGCGGGATGGGAGCAGTACTTC. Translation: CASSPGLAGWEQYF.

The gene calls are TRBV6-5 and TRBJ1-1, with TRBD1 as a possible D gene (5 bases). Germline lookup yields CDR1 MNHEY and CDR2 SVGAGI. V lost 4 bases and J 7 bases, leaving 19 bases between the germline ends. The CDR3 is 15 residues long. The CDR3 loop is CASSSLGRIKLEAFF. CDR3 nucleotide sequence: TGTGCCAGCAGTTCCCTGGGACGGATCAAGCTTGAAGCTTTCTTT.

V gene TRBV6-5 combines with J gene TRBJ1-2; D is unresolved. V was pared by 6 bases and J by 3 bases, with 8 bases between. The CDR3 extends over 12 amino acids. Germline-derived CDR1 and CDR2 are MNHEY and SVGAGI. Here the CDR3 reads CASRSVDYGYTF. The CDR3 bases are TGTGCCAGCAGGTCAGTCGACTATGGCTACACCTTC.

This clone has only a few counts. The V gene is TRBV6-1, the J gene TRBJ1-2; a weak D match, TRBD1 (6 bases). This CDR3 region has 15 residues. V was clipped by 4 bases and J by 4 bases, with 16 bases between them. The germline V gene encodes CDR1 MNHNS and CDR2 SASEGT. The CDR3 DNA follows: TGTGCCAGCAGTGTACAGGGCTCGAGTGCCTATGGCTACACCTTC. Protein product: CASSVQGSSAYGYTF.

The count of this clone is one. The V gene is TRBV5-1, the J gene TRBJ2-1, with D possibly TRBD1 on 6 matching bases. Germline V gene sequence: CDR1 SGHRS, CDR2 YFSETQ. The V end was cut by 3 bases, the J end by 0 bases, with 19 bases between. The CDR3 loop spans 18 amino acids. Here the CDR3 reads CASSSPTGKPNSYNEQFF. The DNA of the CDR3 is TGCGCCAGCAGCTCCCCCACAGGGAAGCCGAACTCCTACAATGAGCAGTTCTTC. Combining the CDR3 with reference TRBV5-1 and TRBJ2-1 gives the whole variable domain KAGVTQTPRYLIKTRGQQVTLSCSPISGHRSVSWYQQTPGQGLQFLFEYFSETQRNKGNFPGRFSGRQFSNSRSEMNVSTLELGDSALYLCASSSPTGKPNSYNEQFFGPGTRLTVL.

This sequence joins TRBV4-1 and TRBJ1-1; 10 positions match TRBD1. Trimming cost V 2 bases and J 5 bases; bases outside gene matches: 2. The CDR3 totals 14 residues. The germline CDR1 and CDR2 sequences are MGHRA and YSYEKL. The CDR3: CASSQWGQGTEAFF. The CDR3 DNA sequence: TGCGCCAGCAGCCAATGGGGACAGGGGACTGAAGCTTTCTTT.

The CDR3 protein is CASSLPGALYEQYF. In DNA, the CDR3 is TGTGCCAGCAGCTTACCGGGGGCACTATACGAGCAGTACTTC. The chain employs TRBV11-2 and TRBJ2-7; D tentatively reads TRBD1 or TRBD2 (6 bases each). Between the trimmed V and J ends, which lost 2 bases and 4 bases, there was a span of 12 bases. Germline CDR1 SGHAT, CDR2 FQNNGV. The CDR3 extends over 14 amino acids. Using reference TRBV11-2 and TRBJ2-7 for the parts outside the CDR3, the full variable domain is EAGVAQSPRYKIIEKRQSVAFWCNPISGHATLYWYQQILGQGPKLLIQFQNNGVVDDSQLPKDRFSAERLKGVDSTLKIQPAKLEDSAVYLCASSLPGALYEQYFGPGTRLTVT.

The chain combines TRBV28 with TRBJ2-5; D is perhaps TRBD2 (6 bases). Germline lookup yields CDR1 MDHEN and CDR2 SYDVKM. Trimming stripped 2 bases from V and 5 bases from J, with 18 bases between. The CDR3 has 16 residues. CDR3 loop: CASSLGVEGAGETQYF. The DNA for the CDR3 is TGTGCCAGCAGTTTAGGGGTGGAGGGAGCTGGGGAGACCCAGTACTTC. The whole variable domain, filled in from reference TRBV28 and TRBJ2-5, reads DVKVTQSSRYLVKRTGEKVFLECVQDMDHENMFWYRQDPGLGLRLIYFSYDVKMKEKGDIPEGYSVSREKKERFSLILESASTNQTSMYLCASSLGVEGAGETQYFGPGTRLLVL.